Presented here are 28 T cell receptor beta chains from one specimen sequenced in a study of CD8+ T cells in alopecia areata. As for treatment: oral pan-JAK inhibitor, 5-10 mg twice daily. Extraction of RNA preceded its reverse transcription into cDNA, which served as the sequencing template. Sequencing was performed with immunoSEQ multiplex PCR; in TCRdb, only in-frame clones are kept and a portion is missing. The sample comprises under 200,000 clones, approximately 57% of which are singletons, and approximately 14% rests with the top ten. The sequences come from CD4+ T cells sorted from blood, collected at week 24, from a patient treated with tofacitinib. The receptors derive from a human donor with alopecia areata.

The chain links TRBV29-1 to TRBJ1-1; tentative D call: TRBD1 (6 bases). Looked up from germline, CDR1 is SQVTM and CDR2 is ANQGSEA. V lost 7 bases and J lost 4, with 13 bases in between. The CDR3 is 12 amino acids. CDR3 amino acids: CSGTGAVTEAFF. CDR3 coding DNA: TGCAGCGGGACGGGGGCAGTCACTGAAGCTTTCTTT.

The chain is built from TRBV25-1 and TRBJ1-4, with 7 bases that match TRBD1. Unmatched junction bases numbered 8, after V lost 6 bases and J lost 7 bases. Germline assignment: CDR1 MGHDK and CDR2 SYGVNS. The CDR3 has 14 residues. The CDR3 region has the DNA TGTGCCAGCAGCCAACAGGGGTTAGGTGAAAAACTGTTTTTT. Residues: CASSQQGLGEKLFF. Full variable domain (outside the CDR3, taken from reference TRBV25-1 and TRBJ1-4): EADIYQTPRYLVIGTGKKITLECSQTMGHDKMYWYQQDPGMELHLIHYSYGVNSTEKGDLSSESTVSRIRTEHFPLTLESARPSHTSQYLCASSQQGLGEKLFFGSGTQLSVL.

Note on this clone: Other nucleotide sequences in the sample specify the same CDR3. This chain links TRBV29-1 with TRBJ2-7; possibly TRBD2 for D (5 bases). Per the germline V gene, CDR1 is SQVTM and CDR2 is ANQGSEA. Trimming took 0 bases from V and 2 from J, leaving 5 bases between them. The CDR3 runs 12 residues. The CDR3 sequence is CSVEDGTYEQYF. For the CDR3, the DNA is TGCAGCGTTGAAGACGGGACCTACGAGCAGTACTTC.

This clone was observed a single time. The rearrangement uses TRBV29-1 and TRBJ2-2, with D hard to call. From germline, CDR1 is SQVTM and CDR2 ANQGSEA. The CDR3 has 15 residues. The V gene lost 1 base and the J gene lost 0 bases, with 9 bases spanning the gap. CDR3 bases: TGCAGCGTTGAAGTACCGAGAACGAACACCGGGGAGCTGTTTTTT. It encodes CSVEVPRTNTGELFF.

The chain links TRBV6-5 to TRBJ2-4, with 11 positions matching TRBD2. The J segment lost 3 bases and the V segment lost 5 bases, leaving 3 bases of the junction unmatched. The CDR3 runs to 15 residues. CDR1 MNHEY and CDR2 SVGAGI come from the germline V gene. The CDR3 loop reads CASSLAGGNKNIQYF. CDR3 sequence (DNA): TGTGCCAGCAGTCTAGCGGGGGGAAACAAAAACATTCAGTACTTC.

V gene TRBV30 combines with J gene TRBJ1-1, with D unclear. V was trimmed by 1 base and J by 0 bases, leaving 9 bases between them. The CDR3 covers 14 residues. Per the germline V gene, CDR1 is GTSNPN and CDR2 is SVGIG (reference sequence). Here the CDR3 DNA reads TGTGCCTGGAGTGAAACAGTCATGAACACTGAAGCTTTCTTT. The encoded protein is CAWSETVMNTEAFF. Full variable domain (rest looked up from reference TRBV30 and TRBJ1-1): SQTIHQWPATLVQPVGSPLSLECTVEGTSNPNLYWYRQAAGRGLQLLFYSVGIGQISSEVPQNLSASRPQDRQFILSSKKLLLSDSGFYLCAWSETVMNTEAFFGQGTRLTVV.

The chain has TRBV29-1 and TRBJ2-3, with D perhaps TRBD2 (6 bases). Per germline, CDR1 SQVTM and CDR2 ANQGSEA. With 7 bases removed from V and 2 bases from J, the gap between germline ends came to 10 bases. The CDR3 loop spans 12 amino acids. CDR3 nucleotides: TGCAGCGGGGGGGACCTCACAGATACGCAGTATTTT. Translation: CSGGDLTDTQYF.

The rearrangement uses TRBV2 and TRBJ2-1, with TRBD1 identical over 10 bases. Germline V gives CDR1 SNHLY, CDR2 FYNNEI. The V segment lost 5 bases and the J segment 7 bases; nucleotides outside the gene matches: 5. There are 14 residues in the CDR3. CDR3 DNA: TGTGCCAGCAGTAGGGACAGGGGATCAAATGAGCAGTTCTTC. Protein sequence: CASSRDRGSNEQFF.

This chain uses TRBV15 with TRBJ2-6; perhaps TRBD1 as D (6 bases). CDR1 is LNHNV, CDR2 YYDKDF, per germline (reference sequence). V dropped 0 bases and J dropped 0 bases, with 15 bases sitting between them. The CDR3 loop spans 19 amino acids. This chain's CDR3 is CATSRDPATGLSGANVLTF. Written as DNA, the CDR3 is TGTGCCACCAGCAGAGATCCAGCGACAGGCCTCTCTGGGGCCAACGTCCTGACTTTC.

This rearrangement joins TRBV2 to TRBJ1-3; D not resolved. The germline V gene has CDR1 SNHLY and CDR2 FYNNEI. CDR3 length: 14 residues. V lost 7 bases and J lost 0, with 10 bases in between. The CDR3 region has the DNA TGTGCCAGCAAGAAGCAGAACTCTGGAAACACCATATATTTT. Its protein is CASKKQNSGNTIYF.

This chain uses TRBV30 with TRBJ1-2; 12 bases map to TRBD1. This CDR3 contains 14 residues. The V and J ends lost 0 bases and 8 bases, in that order; junction bases with no gene match: 4. From germline, CDR1 is GTSNPN and CDR2 SVGIG (reference sequence). The CDR3 bases are TGTGCCTGGAGTGTGTCGGGACAGGGGGCGGGCTACACCTTC. It yields the protein CAWSVSGQGAGYTF.

This chain joins TRBV6-5 and TRBJ1-2; D not certain. This CDR3 has 14 amino acids. The V and J ends lost 5 bases and 3 bases respectively, with 13 bases between them. CDR1 is MNHEY, CDR2 SVGAGI, per germline. The CDR3 region has the DNA TGTGCCAGCAGTCCACAAGGTGGGGACTATGGCTACACCTTC. This sequence encodes CASSPQGGDYGYTF.

The chain couples TRBV30 to TRBJ2-3; TRBD2 aligns across 9 bases. Unmatched junction bases numbered 12, after V lost 5 bases and J lost 3 bases. Germline lookup yields CDR1 GTSNPN and CDR2 SVGIG (reference sequence). This CDR3 has 16 amino acids. Here the CDR3 DNA reads TGTGCCTGGCAAGTGGGCGCGGGGGGGCCGACAGATACGCAGTATTTT. Protein product: CAWQVGAGGPTDTQYF.

The chain recombines TRBV28 with TRBJ2-7; perhaps TRBD1 as D (5 bases). Germline-derived CDR1 and CDR2 are MDHEN and SYDVKM. V lost 5 bases, J lost 3 bases, and 17 bases lay in between. The CDR3 runs 15 residues. CDR3 nucleotides: TGTGCCAGCAGTCCTCCAGGGTCTAACCTCTACGAGCAGTACTTC. Protein product: CASSPPGSNLYEQYF.

The J gene is TRBJ1-5, the V gene TRBV2; D is ambiguous. Per the germline V gene, CDR1 is SNHLY and CDR2 is FYNNEI. The length of the CDR3 is 14 residues. V was trimmed by 4 bases and J by 6 bases, leaving 13 bases between them. CDR3 bases: TGTGCCAGCAGTGTACAGCCGTCAGGTCAGCCCCAGCATTTT. Translating gives CASSVQPSGQPQHF.

Note on this clone: The germline gene is not matched at one end of the junction; a read error may be the cause. V gene TRBV30 combines with J gene TRBJ1-2; 7 bases map to TRBD1. The CDR3 loop spans 9 amino acids. Per germline, CDR1 GTSNPN and CDR2 SVGIG (reference sequence). The CDR3 sequence: CAWSVGTAF. As DNA, the CDR3 is TGTGCCTGGAGTGTGGGGACAGCGTTC.

This clone was seen only a few times. This sequence joins TRBV6-5 and TRBJ1-2; D is undetermined. Germline V gives CDR1 MNHEY, CDR2 SVGAGI. V shed 6 bases and J shed 4 bases, with 6 bases lying between them. The CDR3 totals 11 residues. CDR3 DNA: TGTGCCAGCAGCCCTGGCTATGGCTACACCTTC. It encodes CASSPGYGYTF.

The chain links TRBV9 to TRBJ1-1; 7 bases align to TRBD1. Germline CDR1 and CDR2: SGDLS and YYNGEE. CDR3 length equals 14 residues. With V trimmed by 2 bases and J by 5 bases, 6 bases remained unmatched. CDR3 sequence reads: CASSVTGTGTEAFF. CDR3 sequence (DNA): TGTGCCAGCAGCGTGACAGGGACGGGGACTGAAGCTTTCTTT.

In this sample, this clone turned up a few times. V gene TRBV21-1 combines with J gene TRBJ1-1; the table calls TRBD1, which could not be checked here. TRBV21-1 is labeled a pseudogene. This CDR3 spans 13 amino acids. The CDR3 protein is CDESRGLCTEAFF. DNA of the CDR3: TGTGATGAATCGCGTGGGCTGTGCACTGAAGCTTTCTTT.

This clone appeared once. CDR3 region: CASSRQGMDEQFF. CDR3 bases: TGTGCCAGCAGCCGACAGGGGATGGATGAGCAGTTCTTC. This rearrangement joins TRBV7-3 to TRBJ2-1; 8 nucleotides agree with TRBD1. V lost 5 bases to trimming and J lost 8 bases; unmatched junction nucleotides: 5. Per germline, CDR1 SGHTA and CDR2 FQGTGA. The CDR3 consists of 13 residues.

CDR3 DNA sequence: TGTGCCATCAGTGAGCGGCAGGGACAGGGGAACACTGAAGCTTTCTTT. This encodes CAISERQGQGNTEAFF. The chain couples TRBV10-3 to TRBJ1-1; TRBD1 aligns across 9 bases. The junction had 5 bases not matched to a gene; V was cut back by 2 bases and J by 1 base. Per the germline V gene, CDR1 is ENHRY and CDR2 is SYGVKD. The CDR3 covers 16 residues.

The chain is built from TRBV14 and TRBJ2-1, with D possibly being TRBD1 or TRBD2 (6 bases each). The germline V gene has CDR1 SGHDN and CDR2 FVKESK. The CDR3 sequence is 13 residues long. V shed 8 bases and J shed 9 bases, with 17 bases lying between them. The CDR3 protein is CASRAGGGGEQFF. CDR3 sequence (DNA): TGTGCCAGCCGCGCCGGAGGGGGAGGTGAGCAGTTCTTC.

This sequence joins TRBV2 and TRBJ2-7; D not resolved. The CDR3 loop spans 12 amino acids. Germline V lookup: CDR1 SNHLY, CDR2 FYNNEI. Trimming cost V 7 bases and J 1 base, with 8 bases left between them. Here the CDR3 reads CASIGLSYEQYF. The CDR3 DNA reads as TGTGCCAGCATTGGATTATCCTACGAGCAGTACTTC.

This chain connects TRBV2 to TRBJ1-3; 9 bases map to TRBD1. Trimming removed 6 bases from V and 5 bases from J; junction bases left unmatched: 8. Germline V CDR1 and CDR2: SNHLY, FYNNEI. This CDR3 is 15 amino acids long. The CDR3: CASRPVGQGRNTIYF. The CDR3 DNA is TGTGCCAGCAGACCCGTCGGACAGGGGAGAAACACCATATATTTT. Full variable domain (outside the CDR3, taken from reference TRBV2 and TRBJ1-3): EPEVTQTPSHQVTQMGQEVILRCVPISNHLYFYWYRQILGQKVEFLVSFYNNEISEKSEIFDDQFSVERPDGSNFTLKIRSTKLEDSAMYFCASRPVGQGRNTIYFGEGSWLTVV.

The J gene is TRBJ2-7, the V gene TRBV5-1; 7 bases agree with TRBD1. V trimming: 5 bases; J trimming: 2 bases; junction bases outside the gene matches: 10. This CDR3 has 15 amino acids. CDR1 and CDR2 (germline): SGHRS, YFSETQ. This CDR3 is CASSYQGERAYEQYF. The CDR3 DNA follows: TGCGCCAGCAGTTACCAGGGGGAAAGGGCCTACGAGCAGTACTTC.

The chain carries TRBV11-1 and TRBJ2-2, with 8 nucleotides matching TRBD1. The ends lost 5 bases at V and 5 bases at J; junction bases unmatched: 7. CDR1 is SGHAT, CDR2 FQDESV, per germline (reference sequence). The CDR3 runs to 15 residues. The CDR3 DNA follows: TGTGCCAGCAGCCGACCCCGGACAGGGACCGGGGAGCTGTTTTTT. Translated, it gives CASSRPRTGTGELFF.

The chain carries TRBV30 and TRBJ1-1; no reliable D call. The germline V and J ends were trimmed by 3 bases and 0 bases, with 17 bases remaining between them. CDR1 and CDR2 (germline): GTSNPN, SVGIG (reference sequence). This CDR3 is 16 amino acids long. The CDR3 region is CAWSLLYGSLNTEAFF. The CDR3 coding sequence is TGTGCCTGGAGCCTCCTGTACGGCAGCTTGAACACTGAAGCTTTCTTT.

V usage is TRBV25-1 and J usage is TRBJ2-4, with D possibly called TRBD1 or TRBD2 (5 bases each). The CDR3 extends over 13 amino acids. Trimming took off 4 bases at V and 1 base at J, with 5 bases between the two ends. Per the germline V gene, CDR1 is MGHDK and CDR2 is SYGVNS. The CDR3 region has the DNA TGTGCCAGCAGTGGGGGGGCCAAAAACATTCAGTACTTC. It encodes CASSGGAKNIQYF.